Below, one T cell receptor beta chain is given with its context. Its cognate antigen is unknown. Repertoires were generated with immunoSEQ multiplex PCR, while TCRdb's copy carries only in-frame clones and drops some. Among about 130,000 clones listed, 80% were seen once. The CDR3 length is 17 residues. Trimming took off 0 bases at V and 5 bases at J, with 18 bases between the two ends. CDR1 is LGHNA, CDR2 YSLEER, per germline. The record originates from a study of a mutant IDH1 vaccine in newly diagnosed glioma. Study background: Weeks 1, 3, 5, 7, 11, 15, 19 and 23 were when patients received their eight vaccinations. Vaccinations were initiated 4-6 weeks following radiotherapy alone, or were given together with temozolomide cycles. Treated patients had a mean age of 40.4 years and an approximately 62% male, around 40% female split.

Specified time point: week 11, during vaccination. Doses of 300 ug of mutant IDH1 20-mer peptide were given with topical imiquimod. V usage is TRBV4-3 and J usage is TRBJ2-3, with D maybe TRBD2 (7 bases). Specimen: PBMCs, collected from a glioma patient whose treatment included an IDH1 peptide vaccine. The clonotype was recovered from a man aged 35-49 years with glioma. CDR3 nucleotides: TGCGCCAGCAGCCAAGATGGTGGCGGGAGAGGGGGAGATACGCAGTATTTT. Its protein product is CASSQDGGGRGGDTQYF.